The clone carrying this T cell receptor (beta chain) was picked up a small number of times. Its cognate antigen is unknown. This entry is derived from a study of identical twins. Regarding the study as a whole: Compared with models, monozygotic twins showed more out-of-frame TCR alpha sharing.

Template switching supplied a universal primer site; unique molecular identifiers were carried on the cDNA. TCRdb re-derived calls from the 5' RACE reads in MiXCR, one entry per CDR3 protein. The sample has 1,800,000 or so distinct CDR3 sequences; under 35% are singletons. CDR3 length: 12 amino acids. CDR1 and CDR2 from the germline V gene are SGHTA and FQGNSA. Trimming took 5 bases from V and 4 from J, leaving 8 bases between them. Healthy Caucasian individuals made up all the donors. The V and J genes are TRBV7-2 and TRBJ2-5; no clear D gene. This clonotype was obtained from a newborn girl in good health. The sequenced material came from cord blood. CDR3 DNA sequence: TGTGCCAGCAGCCCCTATGCAGAGACCCAGTACTTC. It specifies CASSPYAETQYF.